This T cell receptor (beta chain) emerged from a study of shared clonotypes between healthy human individuals. This CDR3 has 15 amino acids. From germline, CDR1 is MNHNY and CDR2 SVGAGI (reference sequence). V trimming: 2 bases; J trimming: 0 bases; junction bases outside the gene matches: 3. In the case of this clone: Other nucleotide sequences in the sample specify the same CDR3.

Assay used: immunoSEQ multiplex PCR; TCRdb lists only in-frame clones, some missing. Of some 2,400,000 clones listed, under 97% are singletons. Sequenced sample: naive CD4+ T cells sorted from blood. Documented subset: CD45RA+ positively selected. The gene calls are TRBV6-6 and TRBJ1-2; 7 bases match TRBD1. This receptor was taken from a man aged 18 to 29 in good health. The chain's CDR3 is CASSYRQGTNYGYTF. The CDR3 DNA sequence: TGTGCCAGCAGTTACAGACAGGGTACTAACTATGGCTACACCTTC.